These 10 T cell receptor beta chains came from one sample sequenced in a study of siplizumab effects on memory and regulatory T cells. Some clones are missing from TCRdb's copy, which holds only in-frame ones; the method was immunoSEQ multiplex PCR. The sample lists about 100,000 clones, about 95% seen once, with roughly 1.4% in the top ten. Specimen: non-Treg CD4+ T cells sorted from blood. These receptors all come from a human donor in good health.

The chain combines TRBV5-4 with TRBJ2-2; tentatively, D is TRBD1 or TRBD2 (5 bases each). The CDR3 totals 17 residues. V gave up 1 base and J gave up 4 bases, with 17 bases separating them. From germline, CDR1 is SGHNT and CDR2 YYREEE (reference sequence). This CDR3 reads CASSLRGPGLGTGELFF. The CDR3, as DNA: TGTGCCAGCAGCTTGCGGGGTCCGGGGCTAGGCACCGGGGAGCTGTTTTTT. Based on the CDR3 plus reference TRBV5-4 and TRBJ2-2, the full variable domain is ETGVTQSPTHLIKTRGQQVTLRCSSQSGHNTVSWYQQALGQGPQFIFQYYREEENGRGNFPPRFSGLQFPNYSSELNVNALELDDSALYLCASSLRGPGLGTGELFFGEGSRLTVL.

Only a few counts were recorded for this clone. The J gene is TRBJ2-7, the V gene TRBV5-4, with TRBD2 matching over 9 bases. The germline gives CDR1 SGHNT, CDR2 YYREEE (reference sequence). The CDR3 consists of 17 residues. J lost 0 bases, V lost 4 bases, and 11 bases had no gene match. CDR3 coding DNA: TGTGCCAGCAGCCCCAGGTGGGGTAGCGGGAGCTCCTACGAGCAGTACTTC. This encodes CASSPRWGSGSSYEQYF.

The chain combines TRBV5-6 with TRBJ2-1; D could derive from TRBD1 or TRBD2 (5 bases each). The ends were cut back, 2 bases at V and 12 bases at J, with 21 bases in the middle. The CDR3 is made up of 15 amino acids. CDR1 is SGHDT and CDR2 is YYEEEE in the germline V gene. DNA of the CDR3: TGTGCCAGCAGCTTTAGAGGACCCGGGGCGGGTCGGCAGTTCTTC. This gives the protein CASSFRGPGAGRQFF.

The chain joins TRBV18 to TRBJ2-3; 12 bases line up with TRBD1. Germline trimming cut 4 bases from V and 6 bases from J; bases unmatched to any gene: 2. CDR1 is KGHSH, CDR2 LQKENI, per germline. The CDR3 sequence is 14 residues long. Written as DNA, the CDR3 is TGTGCCAGCTCACGGGACAGGGGGCCCGATACGCAGTATTTT. The encoded protein is CASSRDRGPDTQYF. The whole variable domain, remainder taken from reference TRBV18 and TRBJ2-3, is NAGVMQNPRHLVRRRGQEARLRCSPMKGHSHVYWYRQLPEEGLKFMVYLQKENIIDESGMPKERFSAEFPKEGPSILRIQQVVRGDSAAYFCASSRDRGPDTQYFGPGTRLTVL.

This sequence joins TRBV30 and TRBJ2-1; D not resolved. CDR1 is GTSNPN, CDR2 SVGIG, per germline (reference sequence). CDR3 length equals 12 residues. With 1 base removed from V and 11 bases from J, the gap between germline ends came to 12 bases. CDR3 in amino acids: CAWSGADNKQFF. The DNA for the CDR3 is TGTGCCTGGAGTGGGGCCGACAACAAGCAGTTCTTC.

The rearrangement links TRBV18 to TRBJ2-3; 7 nucleotides agree with TRBD2. The CDR3 consists of 15 residues. V trimming: 6 bases; J trimming: 2 bases; junction bases outside the gene matches: 8. Germline CDR1 reads KGHSH; CDR2 reads LQKENI. CDR3 DNA: TGTGCCAGCTCTCTCCTAGCGGAAGCCACAGATACGCAGTATTTT. Encoded protein: CASSLLAEATDTQYF.

The chain combines TRBV27 with TRBJ2-3; tentative D call: TRBD2 (5 bases). Germline-derived CDR1 and CDR2 are MNHEY and SMNVEV (reference sequence). V was trimmed by 5 bases and J by 4 bases, leaving 10 bases between them. The CDR3 covers 13 residues. This CDR3 reads CASSVGGPDTQYF. CDR3 DNA sequence: TGTGCCAGCAGTGTAGGAGGACCAGATACGCAGTATTTT.

This clone was detected once. The chain links TRBV28 to TRBJ1-1; D unclear. Germline CDR1 MDHEN, CDR2 SYDVKM. Trimming shortened V by 6 bases and J by 4 bases, and 6 bases separated the two germline ends. The CDR3 loop spans 11 amino acids. The CDR3 protein is CASRKGTEAFF. The CDR3 DNA is TGTGCCAGCAGGAAAGGCACTGAAGCTTTCTTT.

The chain joins TRBV5-1 to TRBJ2-1; TRBD2 agrees at 12 bases. The CDR3 totals 15 residues. The V gene's germline CDR1 is SGHRS and CDR2 YFSETQ. V lost 0 bases and J lost 15; bases outside the gene matches: 10. The CDR3, as DNA: TGCGCCAGCAGCTTGGACCTAGCGGGAGGGTCGCTGGGGTTCTTC. This codes for CASSLDLAGGSLGFF.

The chain is built from TRBV5-1 and TRBJ2-6; a weak D match, TRBD1 (5 bases). Germline CDR1 reads SGHRS; CDR2 reads YFSETQ. V was trimmed by 7 bases and J by 4 bases, leaving 18 bases between them. The CDR3 covers 16 residues. CDR3 region: CASPKSRVLGANVLTF. In nucleotides, the CDR3 is TGCGCCAGCCCCAAGTCCAGGGTCCTCGGGGCCAACGTCCTGACTTTC.